The sequence of this T cell receptor beta chain was determined in a study of blood T cell repertoires in COVID-19. Looking at the study overall: COVID-19 samples from acute and convalescent phases originated in the United States, Italy and Spain. T cells, B-cell-depleted T cells, or PBMCs supplied cDNA or gDNA.

This CDR3 contains 13 residues. Germline V gene data show CDR1 as SGHAT and CDR2 as FQNNGV. V dropped 7 bases and J dropped 1 base, with 11 bases sitting between them. Under the authors' procedure: The assay estimated nucleated cells by amplifying reference gene primers. Measured with immunoSEQ multiplex PCR; TCRdb has only the in-frame clones, and not every one. The D gene and trimming were derived from the DNA, and the V and J assignments and clone size from that table. The table records roughly 300,000 clones, around four fifths of them present only once. The sequence came from a woman between 50 and 59 years old with acute or convalescent COVID-19. Sequenced input: peripheral blood. J is TRBJ2-7 and V is TRBV11-2; possibly TRBD2 for D (5 bases). CDR3 bases: TGTGCCAGCACTTTAGGACTGTCCTACGAGCAGTACTTC. Its translation is CASTLGLSYEQYF.